This record looks at one TCR beta chain sequence and its context. As handled by the study authors: Quantification of nucleated cells was approximated via reference gene primer amplification. Method: immunoSEQ multiplex PCR; TCRdb's copy keeps in-frame clones and lacks some. V, J and clone size were drawn from that table, and D and trimming were deduced from the DNA. The sample gives 200,000 to 250,000 clones, 87% of which show up once; about 12% is in the top ten. These data come from a study of blood T cell repertoires in COVID-19. Study at large: Italy, Spain and the United States were the sources of the convalescent and acute COVID-19 samples. PBMCs, B-cell-depleted T cells, or T cells were the source of the cDNA or gDNA that made up the material.

Germline CDR1 SNHLY, CDR2 FYNNEI. Unmatched junction bases numbered 3, after V lost 5 bases and J lost 1 base. CDR3 length: 14 amino acids. The V call is TRBV2, the J call TRBJ2-3, with 7 bases fitting TRBD2. The TCR originated in a woman aged 18-29 years who had recovered from COVID-19. The sample consisted of peripheral blood. The CDR3 DNA is TGTGCCAGCAGTAGACTAGCAGGCACAGATACGCAGTATTTT. It yields the protein CASSRLAGTDTQYF.